A selection of T cell receptor beta chains follows, all from one sample in a study of identical twins. Using its own MiXCR run on the 5' RACE reads, TCRdb lists one record per CDR3 protein. The sample carries about 220,000 distinct CDR3 sequences, 7.5% recorded once. This sample was shared with a second study, whose subject was yellow fever vaccine responses in identical twins.

The sample taken for sequencing was memory (CD45RO+) T cells sorted from blood. The receptors shown here come from a woman in her late teens or twenties in good health. The CDR3 runs from the conserved cysteine through the conserved F or W. D genes are given only for firm matches. The size entry is marked missing in some rows and otherwise reads once, few, many or a size class.

D,J,V,size,DNA,CDR3
NA,TRBJ2-3,TRBV6-5,NA,TGTGCCAGCAGTTACGTATGGGGCACAGATACGCAGTATTTT,CASSYVWGTDTQYF
NA,TRBJ2-5,TRBV28,NA,TGTGCCAGCATTGCTAAAATCACCGGCGAGACCCAGTACTTC,CASIAKITGETQYF
NA,TRBJ2-7,TRBV7-2,few,TGTGCCAGCAGCTTAGTCTACGGGCAGTACTTC,CASSLVYGQYF
NA,TRBJ2-3,TRBV15,NA,TGTGCCACCAGCAGCGGGGGTTCAGGCCGGTTGTTGGGTACGCAGTATTTT,CATSSGGSGRLLGTQYF
NA,TRBJ2-7,TRBV28,few,TGTGCCAGCACCGCAACTAATCACGAGCAGTACTTC,CASTATNHEQYF
NA,TRBJ1-1,TRBV14,NA,TGTGCCAGCAGCCATTTCCCGAACACTGAAGCTTTCTTT,CASSHFPNTEAFF
NA,TRBJ1-3,TRBV7-6,many,TGTGCCAGCAGCTTAGTAACTCTGACAGGAGCCAGCTCTGGAAACACCATATATTTT,CASSLVTLTGASSGNTIYF
TRBD1,TRBJ2-7,TRBV19,few,TGTGCCAGTAGAACGGGACAGGGCTCCTACGAGCAGTACTTC,CASRTGQGSYEQYF
NA,TRBJ2-5,TRBV11-2,few,TGTGCCAGCAGCTTCCAATCCGGTCTGGGGGTGGAGACCCAGTACTTC,CASSFQSGLGVETQYF
NA,TRBJ2-3,TRBV5-1,many,TGCGCCAGCAGCTTGGACTTACTCACAGATACGCAGTATTTT,CASSLDLLTDTQYF
NA,TRBJ2-1,TRBV12-3/TRBV12-4,few,TGTGCCAGCAGTTTAGTGGGACCCCTCGACAATGAGCAGTTCTTC,CASSLVGPLDNEQFF
TRBD2,TRBJ2-2,TRBV28,few,TGTGCCAGCAGTTCGGGCGGGAGGGGCGGCACCGGGGAGCTGTTTTTT,CASSSGGRGGTGELFF
NA,TRBJ2-3,TRBV6-2/TRBV6-3,NA,TGTGCCAGCACCCCAAGGGGGGAACCAACGGATACGCAGTATTTT,CASTPRGEPTDTQYF
NA,TRBJ1-2,TRBV12-3/TRBV12-4,many,TGTGCCAGCAGTTTAGCGGACAGAGCGTACACCTTC,CASSLADRAYTF
NA,TRBJ2-5,TRBV11-2,many,TGTGCCAGCAGTCCAACCGGGGGATCAGAGACCCAGTACTTC,CASSPTGGSETQYF
TRBD2,TRBJ2-7,TRBV19,NA,TGTGCCAGTAGCCTAGCGGGGAAGTACGAGCAGTACTTC,CASSLAGKYEQYF
NA,TRBJ2-2,TRBV28,many,TGTGCCAGCAGTTTGAGCTCCGGGGAGCTGTTTTTT,CASSLSSGELFF